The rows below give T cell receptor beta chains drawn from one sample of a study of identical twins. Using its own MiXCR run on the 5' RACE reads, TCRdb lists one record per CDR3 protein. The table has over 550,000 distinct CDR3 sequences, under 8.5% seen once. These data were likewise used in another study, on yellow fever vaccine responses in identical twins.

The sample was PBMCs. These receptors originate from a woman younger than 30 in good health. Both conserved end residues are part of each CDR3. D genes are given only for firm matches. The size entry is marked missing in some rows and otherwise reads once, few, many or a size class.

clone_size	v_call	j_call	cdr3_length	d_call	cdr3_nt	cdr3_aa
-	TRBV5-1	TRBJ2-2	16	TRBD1	TGCGCCAGCAGACAAACAGGGGGCGTGAACACCGGGGAGCTGTTTTTT	CASRQTGGVNTGELFF
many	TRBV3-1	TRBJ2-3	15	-	TGTGCCAGCAGCCAGGCAGGGGCCCGGGGGGATACGCAGTATTTT	CASSQAGARGDTQYF
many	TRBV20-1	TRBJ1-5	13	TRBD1	TGCAGTGCGATGGGACAGGGCAATCAGCCCCAGCATTTT	CSAMGQGNQPQHF
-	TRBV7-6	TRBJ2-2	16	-	TGTGCCAGCAGCTTATTGACAGCCACGAACACCGGGGAGCTGTTTTTT	CASSLLTATNTGELFF
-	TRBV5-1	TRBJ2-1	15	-	TGCGCCAGCAGCTTGGCACTAGGGGCCTACAATGAGCAGTTCTTC	CASSLALGAYNEQFF
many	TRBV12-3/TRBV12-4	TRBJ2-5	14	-	TGTGCCAGCAGTTTAGGCCCCCCGGGGCAGACCCAGTACTTC	CASSLGPPGQTQYF
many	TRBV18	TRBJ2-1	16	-	TGTGCCAGCTCCCCAAAGGCACTAGGGATCTACAATGAGCAGTTCTTC	CASSPKALGIYNEQFF
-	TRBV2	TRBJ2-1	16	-	TGTGCCAGCACCGCGGGTCGCAGGGGCCTCTACAATGAGCAGTTCTTC	CASTAGRRGLYNEQFF
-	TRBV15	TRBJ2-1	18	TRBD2	TGTGCCACCAGCAGAGCTGGGACTAGCGGGAGGTTATACAATGAGCAGTTCTTC	CATSRAGTSGRLYNEQFF
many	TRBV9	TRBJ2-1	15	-	TGTGCCAGCAGCGTCTGGGCCAGCGGGTACAATGAGCAGTTCTTC	CASSVWASGYNEQFF
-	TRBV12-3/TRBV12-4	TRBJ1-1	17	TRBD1	TGTGCCAGCAGAATCCGGGACAGGGGTGCCGGCGACACTGAAGCTTTCTTT	CASRIRDRGAGDTEAFF
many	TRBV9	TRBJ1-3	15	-	TGTGCCAGCAGCATCGATGGGGCAGGGGGAAACACCATATATTTT	CASSIDGAGGNTIYF
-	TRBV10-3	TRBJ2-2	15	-	TGTGCCATCAGTCCTCCCGGGGGGAACACCGGGGAGCTGTTTTTT	CAISPPGGNTGELFF
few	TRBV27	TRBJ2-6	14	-	TGTGCCAGCGGGGCTTACTCTGGGGCCAACGTCCTGACTTTC	CASGAYSGANVLTF
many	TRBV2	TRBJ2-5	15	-	TGTGCCAGCAGTGATCTGCACCGCTCTTCGTGGACCCAGTACTTC	CASSDLHRSSWTQYF